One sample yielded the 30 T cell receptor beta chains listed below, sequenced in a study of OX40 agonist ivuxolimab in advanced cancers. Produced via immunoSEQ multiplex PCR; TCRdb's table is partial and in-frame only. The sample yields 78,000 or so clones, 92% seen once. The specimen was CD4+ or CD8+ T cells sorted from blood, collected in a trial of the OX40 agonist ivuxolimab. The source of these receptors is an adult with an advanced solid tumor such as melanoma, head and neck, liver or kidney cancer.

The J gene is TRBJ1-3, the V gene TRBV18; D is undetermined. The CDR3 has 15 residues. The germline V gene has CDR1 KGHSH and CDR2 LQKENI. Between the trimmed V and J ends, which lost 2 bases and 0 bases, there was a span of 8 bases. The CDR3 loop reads CASSPEGNSGNTIYF. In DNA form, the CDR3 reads TGTGCCAGCTCACCAGAGGGAAACTCTGGAAACACCATATATTTT.

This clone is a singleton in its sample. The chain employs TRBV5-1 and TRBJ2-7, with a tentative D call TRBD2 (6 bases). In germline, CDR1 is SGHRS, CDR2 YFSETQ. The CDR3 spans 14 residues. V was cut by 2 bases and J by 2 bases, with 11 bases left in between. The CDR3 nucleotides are TGCGCCAGCAGCTTACCGGGAGTTACCTACGAGCAGTACTTC. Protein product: CASSLPGVTYEQYF.

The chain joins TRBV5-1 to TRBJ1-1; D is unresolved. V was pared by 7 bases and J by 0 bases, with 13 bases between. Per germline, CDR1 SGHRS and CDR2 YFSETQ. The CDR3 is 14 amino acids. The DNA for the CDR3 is TGCGCCAGCGGCAGTCAGTCCATGAACACTGAAGCTTTCTTT. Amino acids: CASGSQSMNTEAFF.

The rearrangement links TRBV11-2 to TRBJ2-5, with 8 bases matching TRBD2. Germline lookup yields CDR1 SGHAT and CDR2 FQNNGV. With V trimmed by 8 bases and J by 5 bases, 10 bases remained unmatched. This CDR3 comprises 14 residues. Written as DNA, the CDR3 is TGTGCCAGCTCCTTAGGGTCTAGCGGGGAGACCCAGTACTTC. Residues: CASSLGSSGETQYF. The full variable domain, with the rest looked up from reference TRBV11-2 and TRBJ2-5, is EAGVAQSPRYKIIEKRQSVAFWCNPISGHATLYWYQQILGQGPKLLIQFQNNGVVDDSQLPKDRFSAERLKGVDSTLKIQPAKLEDSAVYLCASSLGSSGETQYFGPGTRLLVL.

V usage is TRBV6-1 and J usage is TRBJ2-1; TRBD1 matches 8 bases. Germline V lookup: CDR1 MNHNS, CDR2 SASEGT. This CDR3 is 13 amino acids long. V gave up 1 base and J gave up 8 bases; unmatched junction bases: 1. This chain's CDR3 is CASSEDRGDEQFF. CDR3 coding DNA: TGTGCCAGCAGTGAAGACAGGGGGGATGAGCAGTTCTTC.

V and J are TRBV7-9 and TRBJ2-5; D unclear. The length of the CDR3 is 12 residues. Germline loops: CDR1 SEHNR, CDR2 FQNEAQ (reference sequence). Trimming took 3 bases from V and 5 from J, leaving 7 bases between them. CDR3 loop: CASSFAGETQYF. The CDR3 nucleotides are TGTGCCAGCAGCTTTGCCGGGGAGACCCAGTACTTC.

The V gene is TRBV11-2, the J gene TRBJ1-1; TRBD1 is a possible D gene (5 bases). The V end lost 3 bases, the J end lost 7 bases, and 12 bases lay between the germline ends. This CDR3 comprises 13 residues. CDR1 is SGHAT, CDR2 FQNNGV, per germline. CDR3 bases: TGTGCCAGCAGCTTGTCCAGGGAGGGTGAAGCTTTCTTT. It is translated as CASSLSREGEAFF.

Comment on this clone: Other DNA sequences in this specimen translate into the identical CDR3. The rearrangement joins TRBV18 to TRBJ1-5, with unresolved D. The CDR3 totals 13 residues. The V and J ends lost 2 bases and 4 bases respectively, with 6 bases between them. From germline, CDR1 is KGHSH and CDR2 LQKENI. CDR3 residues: CASSPGRNQPQHF. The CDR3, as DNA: TGTGCCAGCTCACCAGGGAGGAATCAGCCCCAGCATTTT.

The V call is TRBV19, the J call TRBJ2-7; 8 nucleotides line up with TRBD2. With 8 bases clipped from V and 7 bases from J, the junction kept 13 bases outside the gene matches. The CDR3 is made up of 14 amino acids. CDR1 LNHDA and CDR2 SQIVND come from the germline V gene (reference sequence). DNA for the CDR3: TGTGCCAGTTCCCCGGGGGGGGGACGCTTGGAGCAGTACTTC. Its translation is CASSPGGGRLEQYF. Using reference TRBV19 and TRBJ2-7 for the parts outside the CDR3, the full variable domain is DGGITQSPKYLFRKEGQNVTLSCEQNLNHDAMYWYRQDPGQGLRLIYYSQIVNDFQKGDIAEGYSVSREKKESFPLTVTSAQKNPTAFYLCASSPGGGRLEQYFGPGTRLTVT.

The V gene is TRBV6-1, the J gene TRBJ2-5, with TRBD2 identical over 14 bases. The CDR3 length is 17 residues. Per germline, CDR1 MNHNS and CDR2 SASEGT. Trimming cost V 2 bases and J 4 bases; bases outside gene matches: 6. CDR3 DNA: TGTGCCAGCAGTGAATCCTGGACTAGCGGGGGGTTAGAGACCCAGTACTTC. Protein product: CASSESWTSGGLETQYF.

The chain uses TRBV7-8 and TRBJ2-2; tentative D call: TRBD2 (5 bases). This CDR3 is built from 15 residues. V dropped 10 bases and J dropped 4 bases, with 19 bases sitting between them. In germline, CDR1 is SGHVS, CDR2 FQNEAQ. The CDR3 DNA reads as TGTGCCACCCACGCCCGGAGGCTGGGCACCGGGGAGCTGTTTTTT. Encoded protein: CATHARRLGTGELFF.

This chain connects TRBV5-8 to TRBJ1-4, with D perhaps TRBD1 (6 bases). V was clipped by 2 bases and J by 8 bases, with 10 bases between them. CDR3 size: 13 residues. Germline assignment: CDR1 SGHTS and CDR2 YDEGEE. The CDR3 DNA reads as TGTGCCAGCAGCTTTGGACAGCAAGAAAAACTGTTTTTT. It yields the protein CASSFGQQEKLFF.

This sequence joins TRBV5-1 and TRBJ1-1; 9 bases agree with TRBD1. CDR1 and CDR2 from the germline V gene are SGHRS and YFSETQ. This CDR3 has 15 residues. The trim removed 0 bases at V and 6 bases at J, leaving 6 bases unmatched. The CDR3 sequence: CASSLGGQGWAEAFF. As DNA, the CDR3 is TGCGCCAGCAGCTTGGGTGGACAGGGGTGGGCTGAAGCTTTCTTT.

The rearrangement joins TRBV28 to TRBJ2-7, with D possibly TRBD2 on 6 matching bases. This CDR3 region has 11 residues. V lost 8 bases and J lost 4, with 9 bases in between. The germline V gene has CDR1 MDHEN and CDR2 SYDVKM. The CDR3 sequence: CASRGMYEQYF. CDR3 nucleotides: TGTGCCAGCCGGGGGATGTACGAGCAGTACTTC. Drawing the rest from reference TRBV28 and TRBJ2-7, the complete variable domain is DVKVTQSSRYLVKRTGEKVFLECVQDMDHENMFWYRQDPGLGLRLIYFSYDVKMKEKGDIPEGYSVSREKKERFSLILESASTNQTSMYLCASRGMYEQYFGPGTRLTVT.

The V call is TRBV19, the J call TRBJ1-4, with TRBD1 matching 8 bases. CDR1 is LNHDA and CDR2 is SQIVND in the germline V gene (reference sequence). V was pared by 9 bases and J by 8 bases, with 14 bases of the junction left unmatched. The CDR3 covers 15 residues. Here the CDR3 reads CASSASGTGYEKLFF. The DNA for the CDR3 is TGTGCCAGCAGTGCAAGCGGGACAGGATACGAAAAACTGTTTTTT. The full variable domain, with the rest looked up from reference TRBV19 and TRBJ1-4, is DGGITQSPKYLFRKEGQNVTLSCEQNLNHDAMYWYRQDPGQGLRLIYYSQIVNDFQKGDIAEGYSVSREKKESFPLTVTSAQKNPTAFYLCASSASGTGYEKLFFGSGTQLSVL.

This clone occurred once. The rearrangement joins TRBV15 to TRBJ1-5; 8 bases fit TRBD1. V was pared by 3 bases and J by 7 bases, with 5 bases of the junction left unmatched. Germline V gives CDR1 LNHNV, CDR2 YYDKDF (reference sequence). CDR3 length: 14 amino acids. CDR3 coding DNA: TGTGCCACCAGCAGTCCAGACAGGGGACAGCCCCAGCATTTT. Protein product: CATSSPDRGQPQHF.

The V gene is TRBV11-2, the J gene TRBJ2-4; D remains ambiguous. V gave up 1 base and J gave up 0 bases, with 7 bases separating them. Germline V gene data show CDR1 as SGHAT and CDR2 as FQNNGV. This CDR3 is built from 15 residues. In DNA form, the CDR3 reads TGTGCCAGCAGCTTAGGAACGATAGCCAAAAACATTCAGTACTTC. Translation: CASSLGTIAKNIQYF. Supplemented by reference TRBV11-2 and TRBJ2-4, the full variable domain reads EAGVAQSPRYKIIEKRQSVAFWCNPISGHATLYWYQQILGQGPKLLIQFQNNGVVDDSQLPKDRFSAERLKGVDSTLKIQPAKLEDSAVYLCASSLGTIAKNIQYFGAGTRLSVL.

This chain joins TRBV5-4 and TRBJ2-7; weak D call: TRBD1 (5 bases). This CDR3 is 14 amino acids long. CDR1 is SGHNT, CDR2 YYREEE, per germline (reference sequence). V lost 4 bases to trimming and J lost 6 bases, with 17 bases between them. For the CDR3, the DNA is TGTGCCAGCAGCCTCCGAACAGGTTCCCGCGAGCAGTACTTC. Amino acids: CASSLRTGSREQYF.

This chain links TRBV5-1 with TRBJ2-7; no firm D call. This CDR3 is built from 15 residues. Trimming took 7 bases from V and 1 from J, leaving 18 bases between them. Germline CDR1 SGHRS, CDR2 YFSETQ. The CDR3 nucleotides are TGCGCCAGCGGACCCATTTTTCCGATTTCCTACGAGCAGTACTTC. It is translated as CASGPIFPISYEQYF.

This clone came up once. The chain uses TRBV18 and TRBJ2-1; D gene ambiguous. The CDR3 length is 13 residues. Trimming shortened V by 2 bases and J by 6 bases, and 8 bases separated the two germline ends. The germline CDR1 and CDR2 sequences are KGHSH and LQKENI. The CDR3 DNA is TGTGCCAGCTCACCAGATGTTGTCAATGAGCAGTTCTTC. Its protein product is CASSPDVVNEQFF.

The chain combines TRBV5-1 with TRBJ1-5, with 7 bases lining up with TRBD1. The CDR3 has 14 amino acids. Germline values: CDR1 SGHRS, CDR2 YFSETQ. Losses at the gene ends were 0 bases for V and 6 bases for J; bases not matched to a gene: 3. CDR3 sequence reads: CASSLATGTQPQHF. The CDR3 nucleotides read TGCGCCAGCAGCTTGGCGACAGGGACTCAGCCCCAGCATTTT. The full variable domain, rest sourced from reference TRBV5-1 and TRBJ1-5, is KAGVTQTPRYLIKTRGQQVTLSCSPISGHRSVSWYQQTPGQGLQFLFEYFSETQRNKGNFPGRFSGRQFSNSRSEMNVSTLELGDSALYLCASSLATGTQPQHFGDGTRLSIL.

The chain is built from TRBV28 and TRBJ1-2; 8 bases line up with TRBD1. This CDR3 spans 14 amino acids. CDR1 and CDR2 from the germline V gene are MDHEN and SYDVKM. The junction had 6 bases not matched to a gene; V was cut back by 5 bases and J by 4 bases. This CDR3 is CASSLGQEPYGYTF. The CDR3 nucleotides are TGTGCCAGCAGTCTGGGACAGGAGCCCTATGGCTACACCTTC.

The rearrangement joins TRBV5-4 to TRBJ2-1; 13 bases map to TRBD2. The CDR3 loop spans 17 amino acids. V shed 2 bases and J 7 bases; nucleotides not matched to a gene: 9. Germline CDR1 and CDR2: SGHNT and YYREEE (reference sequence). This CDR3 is CASSFLATSGRANEQFF. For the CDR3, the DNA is TGTGCCAGCAGCTTCCTGGCTACTAGCGGGAGGGCTAATGAGCAGTTCTTC.

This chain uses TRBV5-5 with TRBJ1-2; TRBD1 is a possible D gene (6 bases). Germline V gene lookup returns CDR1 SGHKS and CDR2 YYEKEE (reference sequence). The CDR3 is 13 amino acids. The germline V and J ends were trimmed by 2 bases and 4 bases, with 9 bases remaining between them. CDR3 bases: TGTGCCAGCAGCTTTTCAGGGGTCTATGGCTACACCTTC. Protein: CASSFSGVYGYTF.

The CDR3 sequence is CASSTDNPTNEKLFF. The CDR3 nucleotides are TGTGCCAGCAGCACGGACAATCCAACTAATGAAAAACTGTTTTTT. The rearrangement links TRBV11-2 to TRBJ1-4; possibly TRBD1 for D (5 bases). This CDR3 contains 15 residues. The germline V gene has CDR1 SGHAT and CDR2 FQNNGV. Trimming removed 5 bases from V and 0 bases from J, with 10 bases in between.

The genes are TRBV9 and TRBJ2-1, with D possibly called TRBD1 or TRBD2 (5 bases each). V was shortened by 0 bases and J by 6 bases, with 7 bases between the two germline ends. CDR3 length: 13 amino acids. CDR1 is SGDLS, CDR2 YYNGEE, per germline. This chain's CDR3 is CASSVAGTNEQFF. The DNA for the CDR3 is TGTGCCAGCAGCGTAGCGGGGACCAATGAGCAGTTCTTC.

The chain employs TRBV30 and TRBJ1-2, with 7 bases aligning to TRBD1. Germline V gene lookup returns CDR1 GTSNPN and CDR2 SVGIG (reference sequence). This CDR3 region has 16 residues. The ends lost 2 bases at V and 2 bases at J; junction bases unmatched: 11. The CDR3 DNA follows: TGTGCCTGGAGTCAGGGGACAGCCCGACCCAACTATGGCTACACCTTC. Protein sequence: CAWSQGTARPNYGYTF.

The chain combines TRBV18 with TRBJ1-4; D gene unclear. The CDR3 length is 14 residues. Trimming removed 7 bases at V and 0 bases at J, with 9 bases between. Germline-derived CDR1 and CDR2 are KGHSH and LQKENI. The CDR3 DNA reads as TGTGCCAGCTTCCTTGGGGCAACTAATGAAAAACTGTTTTTT. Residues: CASFLGATNEKLFF.

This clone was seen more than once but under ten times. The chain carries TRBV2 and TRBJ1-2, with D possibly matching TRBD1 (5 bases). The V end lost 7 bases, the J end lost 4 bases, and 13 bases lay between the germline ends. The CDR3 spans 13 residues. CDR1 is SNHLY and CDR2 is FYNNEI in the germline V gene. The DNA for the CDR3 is TGTGCCAGCACAATGCAGGGAATCTATGGCTACACCTTC. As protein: CASTMQGIYGYTF.

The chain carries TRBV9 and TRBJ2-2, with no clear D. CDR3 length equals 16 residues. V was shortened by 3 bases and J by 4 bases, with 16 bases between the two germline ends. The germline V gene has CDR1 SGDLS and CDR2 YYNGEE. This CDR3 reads CASSETAGTATGELFF. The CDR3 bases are TGTGCCAGCAGCGAAACCGCCGGTACGGCCACCGGGGAGCTGTTTTTT.